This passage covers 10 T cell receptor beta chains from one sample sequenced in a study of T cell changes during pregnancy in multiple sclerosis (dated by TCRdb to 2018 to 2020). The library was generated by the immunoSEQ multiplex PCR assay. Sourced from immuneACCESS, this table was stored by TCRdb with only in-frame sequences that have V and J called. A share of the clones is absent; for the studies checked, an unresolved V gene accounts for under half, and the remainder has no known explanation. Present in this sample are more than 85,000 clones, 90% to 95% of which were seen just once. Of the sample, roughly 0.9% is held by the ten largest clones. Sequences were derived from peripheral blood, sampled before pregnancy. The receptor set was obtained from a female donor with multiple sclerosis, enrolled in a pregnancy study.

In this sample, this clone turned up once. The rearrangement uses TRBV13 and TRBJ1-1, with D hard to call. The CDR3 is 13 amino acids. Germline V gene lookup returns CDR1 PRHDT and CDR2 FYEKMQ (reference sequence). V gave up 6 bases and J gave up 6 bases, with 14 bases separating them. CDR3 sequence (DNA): TGTGCCAGCAGGTTGCGGGGAGGCGCTGAAGCTTTCTTT. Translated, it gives CASRLRGGAEAFF.

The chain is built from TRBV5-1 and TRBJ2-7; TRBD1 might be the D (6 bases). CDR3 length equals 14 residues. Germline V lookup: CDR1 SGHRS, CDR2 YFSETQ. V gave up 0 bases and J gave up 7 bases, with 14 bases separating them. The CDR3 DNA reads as TGCGCCAGCAGCTTGGACAGGGCCCTGTTTGAGCAGTACTTC. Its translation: CASSLDRALFEQYF.

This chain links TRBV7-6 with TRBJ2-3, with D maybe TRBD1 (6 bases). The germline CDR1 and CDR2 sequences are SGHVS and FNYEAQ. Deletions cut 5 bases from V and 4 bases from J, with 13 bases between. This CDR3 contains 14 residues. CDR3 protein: CASSMTGISDTQYF. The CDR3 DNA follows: TGTGCCAGCAGCATGACAGGCATATCAGATACGCAGTATTTT.

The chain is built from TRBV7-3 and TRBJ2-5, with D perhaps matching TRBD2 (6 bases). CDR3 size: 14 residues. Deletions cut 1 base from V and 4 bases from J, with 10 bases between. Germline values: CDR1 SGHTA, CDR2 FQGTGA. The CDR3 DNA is TGTGCCAGCAGCTTAAGCCAGGGAGGAGAGACCCAGTACTTC. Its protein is CASSLSQGGETQYF.

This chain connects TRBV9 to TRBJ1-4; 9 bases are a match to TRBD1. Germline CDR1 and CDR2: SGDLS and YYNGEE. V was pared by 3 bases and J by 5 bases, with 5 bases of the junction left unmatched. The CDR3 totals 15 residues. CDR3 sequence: CASSAAGTGNEKLFF. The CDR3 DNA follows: TGTGCCAGCAGCGCCGCCGGGACAGGGAATGAAAAACTGTTTTTT.

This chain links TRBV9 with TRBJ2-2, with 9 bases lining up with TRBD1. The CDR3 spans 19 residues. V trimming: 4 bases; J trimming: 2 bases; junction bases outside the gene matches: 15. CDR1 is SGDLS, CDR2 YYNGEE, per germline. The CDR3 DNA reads TGTGCCAGCAGCTTCGCCGGGACAGGGCCTTTTCCAAACACCGGGGAGCTGTTTTTT. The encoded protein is CASSFAGTGPFPNTGELFF.

CDR3 sequence: CASSVSNGQGTYRNTIYF. CDR3 coding DNA: TGTGCCAGCAGCGTTTCGAACGGACAGGGGACTTATCGAAACACCATATATTTT. J is TRBJ1-3 and V is TRBV9; TRBD1 matches at 9 bases. The CDR3 is 18 residues long. CDR1 is SGDLS and CDR2 is YYNGEE in the germline V gene. V gave up 2 bases and J gave up 5 bases; unmatched junction bases: 14.

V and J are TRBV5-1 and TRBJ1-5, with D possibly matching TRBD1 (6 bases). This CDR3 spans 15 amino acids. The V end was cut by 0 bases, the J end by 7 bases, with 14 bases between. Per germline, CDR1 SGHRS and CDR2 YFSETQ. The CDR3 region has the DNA TGCGCCAGCAGCTTGGATTCTGGGGGGGCCCAGCCCCAGCATTTT. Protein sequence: CASSLDSGGAQPQHF.

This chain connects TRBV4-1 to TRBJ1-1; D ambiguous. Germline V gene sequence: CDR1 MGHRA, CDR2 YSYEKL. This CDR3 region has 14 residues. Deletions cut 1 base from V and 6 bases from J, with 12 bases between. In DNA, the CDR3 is TGCGCCAGCAGCCAAGTGGGAGGGATCGCTGAAGCTTTCTTT. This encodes CASSQVGGIAEAFF.

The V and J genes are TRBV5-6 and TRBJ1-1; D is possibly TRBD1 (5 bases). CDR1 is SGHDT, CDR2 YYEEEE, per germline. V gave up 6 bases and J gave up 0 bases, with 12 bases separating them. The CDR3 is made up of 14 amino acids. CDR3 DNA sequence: TGTGCCAGCACCCTCGGGGGACTGAACACTGAAGCTTTCTTT. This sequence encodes CASTLGGLNTEAFF.